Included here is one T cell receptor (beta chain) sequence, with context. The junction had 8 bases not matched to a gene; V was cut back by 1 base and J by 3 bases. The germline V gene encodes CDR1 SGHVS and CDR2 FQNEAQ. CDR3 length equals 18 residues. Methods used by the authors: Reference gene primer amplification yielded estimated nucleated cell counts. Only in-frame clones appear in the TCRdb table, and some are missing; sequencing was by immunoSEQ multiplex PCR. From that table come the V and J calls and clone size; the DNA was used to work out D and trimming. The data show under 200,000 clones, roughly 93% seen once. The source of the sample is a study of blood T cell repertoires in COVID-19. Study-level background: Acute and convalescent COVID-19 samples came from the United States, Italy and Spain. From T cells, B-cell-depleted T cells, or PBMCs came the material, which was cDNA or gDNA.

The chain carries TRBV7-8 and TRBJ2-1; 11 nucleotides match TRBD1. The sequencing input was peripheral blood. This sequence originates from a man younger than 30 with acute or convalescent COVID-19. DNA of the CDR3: TGTGCCAGCAGCTTAGGGGACTGGACAGGGGGCATCTACAATGAGCAGTTCTTC. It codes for CASSLGDWTGGIYNEQFF.